This is a list of T cell receptor beta chains from one sample in a study of T cells in Graves' hyperthyroidism and ophthalmopathy. TCRdb recomputed calls from the multiplex PCR reads with MiXCR, one row per CDR3 protein. The data show 450,000 to 600,000 distinct CDR3 sequences, 14% seen once. The sequenced sample was blood. Receptor source: a woman in her forties with Graves' hyperthyroidism. Each CDR3 is given with its conserved first and last residue. D genes are given only for firm matches. Clone size is shown for a subset of rows, as once, few, many or a class of expanded clone.

>-|TRBV7-3|TRBJ2-7|many
CASSSDQGDEQYF
TGTGCCAGCAGCTCGGACCAGGGTGACGAGCAGTACTTC
>TRBD1|TRBV5-6|TRBJ1-2|few
CASSFLQGAYGYTF
TGTGCCAGCAGCTTCCTTCAGGGGGCTTATGGCTACACCTTC
>-|TRBV28|TRBJ2-4|many
CASSPPGGHTNIQYF
TGTGCCAGCAGTCCCCCCGGGGGACATACAAACATTCAGTACTTC
>-|TRBV7-8|TRBJ1-2|-
CASSQALTGTRYGYTF
TGTGCCAGCAGCCAAGCCCTGACGGGAACCCGCTATGGCTACACCTTC
>-|TRBV30|TRBJ2-2|many
CAWRRQANTGELFF
TGTGCCTGGAGAAGGCAGGCGAACACCGGGGAGCTGTTTTTT
>-|TRBV28|TRBJ1-1|many
CASSPGPLGLEAFF
TGTGCCAGCAGTCCCGGCCCTCTTGGCCTCGAAGCTTTCTTT
>-|TRBV7-9|TRBJ2-7|many
CASSLAAVPREQYF
TGTGCCAGCAGCTTAGCCGCGGTTCCCCGGGAGCAGTACTTC
>-|TRBV20-1|TRBJ2-2|few
CSALYTGELFF
TGCAGTGCTCTTTACACCGGGGAGCTGTTTTTT
>TRBD2|TRBV7-9|TRBJ2-3|many
CASSPSGLSTSDTQYF
TGTGCCAGCAGCCCGTCGGGACTATCAACCTCAGATACGCAGTATTTT
>TRBD2|TRBV30|TRBJ2-1|many
CAWSFLIAGGNEQFF
TGTGCCTGGAGCTTCCTCATAGCGGGAGGGAATGAGCAGTTCTTC
>-|TRBV19|TRBJ1-1|many
CASSSPQGVNTEAFF
TGTGCCAGTAGTAGCCCCCAAGGAGTGAACACTGAAGCTTTCTTT
>TRBD2|TRBV6-2/TRBV6-3|TRBJ2-2|-
CASSYGAGGPTGELFF
TGTGCCAGCAGTTACGGGGCGGGAGGTCCCACCGGGGAGCTGTTTTTT
>TRBD1|TRBV5-4|TRBJ1-3|few
CASSQTRTGGEENTIYF
TGTGCCAGCAGCCAAACTCGGACAGGGGGCGAAGAAAACACCATATATTTT
>TRBD1|TRBV28|TRBJ2-5|many
CASRDRGKTQYF
TGTGCCAGCCGGGACAGGGGGAAGACCCAGTACTTC
>TRBD1|TRBV30|TRBJ2-7|many
CAWRDPGTPGGQYF
TGTGCCTGGAGAGATCCCGGGACCCCAGGGGGGCAGTACTTC
>TRBD2|TRBV20-1|TRBJ2-1|few
CSARPTSGRAINEQFF
TGCAGTGCAAGACCAACTAGCGGGAGGGCCATAAATGAGCAGTTCTTC
>-|TRBV6-1|TRBJ2-4|many
CASSSHPVRGAKNIQYF
TGTGCCAGCAGTTCCCACCCAGTTAGGGGTGCCAAAAACATTCAGTACTTC
>TRBD1|TRBV6-2/TRBV6-3|TRBJ1-5|few
CASRGRINQPQHF
TGTGCCTCCAGGGGGCGGATCAATCAGCCCCAGCATTTT
>TRBD1|TRBV5-1|TRBJ2-2|many
CASSPGQGHTGELFF
TGCGCCAGCAGCCCTGGACAGGGTCACACCGGGGAGCTGTTTTTT
>-|TRBV3-1|TRBJ1-4|many
CASSPHDSREKLFF
TGTGCCAGCAGCCCTCACGATAGTCGTGAAAAACTGTTTTTT
>-|TRBV29-1|TRBJ2-2|many
CSVAVGYVGELFF
TGCAGCGTTGCTGTGGGGTACGTCGGGGAGCTGTTTTTT
>-|TRBV20-1|TRBJ2-1|many
CSASPYGVPWGEQFF
TGCAGTGCTAGCCCCTACGGGGTCCCCTGGGGTGAGCAGTTCTTC
>TRBD1|TRBV6-4|TRBJ1-1|-
CASSDSREQGAPNTEAFF
TGTGCCAGCAGTGACTCCCGAGAACAGGGGGCGCCGAACACTGAAGCTTTCTTT
>-|TRBV5-5|TRBJ2-7|many
CASSLGGTHEQYF
TGTGCCAGCAGCTTGGGTGGAACCCACGAGCAGTACTTC
>TRBD1|TRBV24-1|TRBJ2-7|many
CATSWGQGSEQYF
TGTGCCACCAGTTGGGGACAGGGAAGCGAGCAGTACTTC
>TRBD2|TRBV12-3/TRBV12-4|TRBJ2-7|many
CASSPPRTSVHYEQYF
TGTGCCAGCAGCCCCCCTCGGACTAGCGTTCACTACGAGCAGTACTTC
>-|TRBV20-1|TRBJ2-1|-
CSAWDGGHEQFF
TGCAGTGCTTGGGACGGCGGGCATGAGCAGTTCTTC
>-|TRBV5-6|TRBJ2-7|-
CASSLYDRKTRYEQYF
TGTGCCAGCAGCTTGTACGACAGGAAAACCCGCTACGAGCAGTACTTC
>TRBD2|TRBV10-3|TRBJ2-1|many
CAIKERESGHEQFF
TGTGCCATCAAAGAGCGGGAGTCTGGGCATGAGCAGTTCTTC
>TRBD2|TRBV11-2|TRBJ2-7|many
CASSRGTSGTTSYEQYF
TGTGCCAGCAGCCGAGGGACTAGCGGAACCACTTCCTACGAGCAGTACTTC